This T cell receptor beta chain derives from a study of patients and donors after allogeneic stem cell transplantation. In TCRdb, the RT-PCR reads were re-called with MiXCR into one record per CDR3 protein. The sample carries roughly 190,000 distinct CDR3 sequences, 41% recorded once. The CDR3 spans 14 residues. The V end was cut by 3 bases, the J end by 5 bases, with 10 bases between. Germline CDR1 reads SGHTA; CDR2 reads FQGNSA. This chain connects TRBV7-2 to TRBJ1-4, with D perhaps TRBD1 (5 bases). The sample comprised blood, either unsorted or a sorted T cell fraction (not recorded which). This clonotype originated in a human donor who was either an allogeneic HSCT recipient or a stem cell or donor lymphocyte infusion donor (not recorded which). It is not recorded whose cells these are; they may come from a transplant donor. CDR3 nucleotides: TGTGCCAGCAGCTTTGGGGGAGTCAATGAAAAACTGTTTTTT. Its translation is CASSFGGVNEKLFF.